A selection of T cell receptor beta chains follows, all from one sample in a study of T cells in Graves' hyperthyroidism and ophthalmopathy. TCRdb processed the multiplex PCR reads anew with MiXCR; each CDR3 protein has one entry. Of hundreds of thousands of distinct CDR3 sequences in the sample, about 45% are singletons; the top ten hold less than 8.5%. The sample taken for sequencing was peripheral blood or thyroid tissue (not recorded which). These receptors originate from an adult man with Graves' disease, either hyperthyroidism or ophthalmopathy (not recorded which). Each CDR3 is given with its conserved first and last residue. D genes are given only for firm matches. Some rows have no size entry. The others give once, few or many, or a class for an expanded clone.

>.|.|TRBV7-9|TRBJ2-7
TGTGCCAGCAGCCCGGACGGATCCGGGGGTGGGCATAACGAGCAGTACTTC
CASSPDGSGGGHNEQYF
>.|.|TRBV7-9|TRBJ1-2
TGTGCCAGCAGCTATGGGACGGAAATGGGGGGCTACACCTTC
CASSYGTEMGGYTF
>.|.|TRBV15|TRBJ1-5
TGTGCCACCAGCAGCGTTCAAGGGGGGGACCAGCCCCAGCATTTT
CATSSVQGGDQPQHF
>many|TRBD2|TRBV7-8|TRBJ2-7
TGTGCCAGCAGCTCAAAGCGGGAGGGCTCGAGCGAGCAGTACTTC
CASSSKREGSSEQYF
>.|TRBD1|TRBV29-1|TRBJ1-1
TGCAGCGTTACACCTCCGGGACAGGGGGCGTTCACTGAAGCTTTCTTT
CSVTPPGQGAFTEAFF
>.|.|TRBV20-1|TRBJ1-5
TGCAGTGCCAACTCGGCAGGGGATCATCAGCCCCAGCATTTT
CSANSAGDHQPQHF
>many|.|TRBV7-2|TRBJ1-2
TGTGCCAGCAGCTCAAACCCAAACTATGGCTACACCTTC
CASSSNPNYGYTF
>many|.|TRBV29-1|TRBJ1-4
TGCAGCGTTCGCCGGGGGACTGCAACTAATGAAAAACTGTTTTTT
CSVRRGTATNEKLFF
>many|.|TRBV20-1|TRBJ1-2
TGCAGTGCTAGACACTATGGCTACACCTTC
CSARHYGYTF
>many|TRBD1|TRBV10-3|TRBJ1-2
TGTGCCATCAGAGGACAGGACTTCTATGGCTACACCTTC
CAIRGQDFYGYTF
>.|TRBD1|TRBV7-9|TRBJ2-5
TGTGCCAGCAGTCTCTATACAGGGGTCGAAGAGACCCAGTACTTC
CASSLYTGVEETQYF
>.|TRBD1|TRBV2|TRBJ1-5
TGTGCCAGCAGTTTAGGACAGGGCCTGTCTTATAGCAATCAGCCCCAGCATTTT
CASSLGQGLSYSNQPQHF
>many|TRBD1|TRBV10-3|TRBJ2-5
TGTGCCATCAGTGAGGGACAGGAAGAGACCCAGTACTTC
CAISEGQEETQYF
>.|.|TRBV29-1|TRBJ1-3
TGCAGCGTTGAAGGGCAGAACACCATATATTTT
CSVEGQNTIYF
>many|TRBD1|TRBV2|TRBJ1-1
TGTGCCAGCAGTCGGACAGGGACCGGCACTGAAGCTTTCTTT
CASSRTGTGTEAFF
>.|TRBD1|TRBV15|TRBJ1-3
TGTGCCACCAGCAGAAACACAGGGGGCTATGGCTACACCATATATTTT
CATSRNTGGYGYTIYF
>.|.|TRBV10-1|TRBJ2-7
TGCGCCAGCAGTGAAACAAGGGGCGCGGACTACGAGCAGTACTTC
CASSETRGADYEQYF
>.|.|TRBV12-3/TRBV12-4|TRBJ1-5
TGTGCCAGCAGTCCTTACGGGAATCAGCCCCAGCAATTT
CASSPYGNQPQQF
>many|.|TRBV2|TRBJ1-1
TGTGCCAGCAGTCAGGGTTGGACTGAAGCTTTCTTT
CASSQGWTEAFF
>.|.|TRBV12-3/TRBV12-4|TRBJ2-5
TGTGCCAGCAGTTTTGGCGCAGGGGTCGGGACCCAGTACTTC
CASSFGAGVGTQYF
>many|TRBD1|TRBV2|TRBJ2-7
TGTGCCATCCAAGACAGGGCCTACGAGCAGTACTTC
CAIQDRAYEQYF
>few|.|TRBV7-9|TRBJ1-3
TGTGCCAGCAGCTCGGGACTGTATTCTGGAAACACCATATATTTT
CASSSGLYSGNTIYF
>many|.|TRBV7-9|TRBJ1-2
TGTGCCAGCAGCTCAGCCAGAACAGGGCCTAACTATGGCTACACCTTC
CASSSARTGPNYGYTF
>few|.|TRBV9|TRBJ1-1
TGTGCCAGCAGTACTTACAAGAACACTGAAGCTTTCTTT
CASSTYKNTEAFF
>few|TRBD2|TRBV10-3|TRBJ2-7
TGTGCCATCAGTGAGATAGGGACTAGCGGGACCTACGAGCAGTACTTC
CAISEIGTSGTYEQYF